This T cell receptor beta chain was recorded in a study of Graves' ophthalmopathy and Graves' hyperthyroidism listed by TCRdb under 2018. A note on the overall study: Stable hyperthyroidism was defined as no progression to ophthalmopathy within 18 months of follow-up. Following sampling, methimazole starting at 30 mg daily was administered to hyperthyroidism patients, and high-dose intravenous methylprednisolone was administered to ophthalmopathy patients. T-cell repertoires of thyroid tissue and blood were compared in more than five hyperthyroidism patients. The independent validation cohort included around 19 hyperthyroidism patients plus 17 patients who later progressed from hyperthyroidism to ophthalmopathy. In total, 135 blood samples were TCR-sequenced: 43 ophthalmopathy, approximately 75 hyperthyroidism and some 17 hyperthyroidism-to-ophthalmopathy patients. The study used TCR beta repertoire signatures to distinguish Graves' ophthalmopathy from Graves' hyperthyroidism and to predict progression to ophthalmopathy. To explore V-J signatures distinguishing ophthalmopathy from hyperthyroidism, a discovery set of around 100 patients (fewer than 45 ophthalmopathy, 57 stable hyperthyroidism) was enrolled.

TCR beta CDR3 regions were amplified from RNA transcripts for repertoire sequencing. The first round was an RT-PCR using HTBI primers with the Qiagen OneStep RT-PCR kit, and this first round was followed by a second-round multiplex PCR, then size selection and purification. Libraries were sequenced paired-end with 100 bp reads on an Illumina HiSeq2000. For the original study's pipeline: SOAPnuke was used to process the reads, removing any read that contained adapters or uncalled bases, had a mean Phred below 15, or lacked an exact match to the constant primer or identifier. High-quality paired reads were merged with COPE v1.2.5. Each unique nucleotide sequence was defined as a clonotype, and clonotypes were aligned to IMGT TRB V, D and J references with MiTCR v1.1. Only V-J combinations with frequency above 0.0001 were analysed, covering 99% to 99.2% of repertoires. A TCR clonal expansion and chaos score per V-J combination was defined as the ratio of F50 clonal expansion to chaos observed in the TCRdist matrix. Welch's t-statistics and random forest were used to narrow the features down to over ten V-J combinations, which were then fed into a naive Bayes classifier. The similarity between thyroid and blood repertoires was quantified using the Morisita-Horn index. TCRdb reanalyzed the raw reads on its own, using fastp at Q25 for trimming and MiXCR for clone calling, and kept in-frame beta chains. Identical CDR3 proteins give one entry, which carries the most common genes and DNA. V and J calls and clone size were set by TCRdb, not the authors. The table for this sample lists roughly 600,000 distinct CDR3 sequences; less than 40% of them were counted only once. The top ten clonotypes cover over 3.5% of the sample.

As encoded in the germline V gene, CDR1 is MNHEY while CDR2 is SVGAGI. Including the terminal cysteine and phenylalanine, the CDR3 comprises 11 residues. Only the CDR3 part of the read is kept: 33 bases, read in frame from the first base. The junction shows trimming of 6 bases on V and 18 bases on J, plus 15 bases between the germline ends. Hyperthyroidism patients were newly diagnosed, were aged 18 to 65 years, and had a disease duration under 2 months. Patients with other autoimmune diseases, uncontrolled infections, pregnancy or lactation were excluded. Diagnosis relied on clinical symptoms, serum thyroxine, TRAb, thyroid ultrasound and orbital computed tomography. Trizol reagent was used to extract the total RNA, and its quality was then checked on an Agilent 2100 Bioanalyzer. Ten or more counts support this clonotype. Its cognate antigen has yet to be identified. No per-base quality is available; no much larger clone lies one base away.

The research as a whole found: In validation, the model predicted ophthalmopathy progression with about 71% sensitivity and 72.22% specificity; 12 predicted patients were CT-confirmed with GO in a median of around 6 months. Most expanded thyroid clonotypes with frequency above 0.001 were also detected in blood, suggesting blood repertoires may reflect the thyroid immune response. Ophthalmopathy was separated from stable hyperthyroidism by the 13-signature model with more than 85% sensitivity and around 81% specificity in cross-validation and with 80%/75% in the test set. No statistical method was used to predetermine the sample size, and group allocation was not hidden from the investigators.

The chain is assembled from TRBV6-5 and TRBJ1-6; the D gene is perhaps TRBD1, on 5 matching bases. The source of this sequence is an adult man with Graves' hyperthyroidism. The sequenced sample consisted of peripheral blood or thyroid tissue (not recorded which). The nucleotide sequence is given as TGTGCCAGCAGGCCCGGACACCTAAGCCACTTT. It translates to CASRPGHLSHF.